The sequence of this T cell receptor beta chain was determined in a study of cytomegalovirus exposure and HLA in healthy donors (dated by TCRdb to the late 2010s). Background on the whole study: According to an earlier analysis of a few hundred of the donors, 200 million or so T cells yielded 117 million unique TCR beta sequences and about 300 Gb of sequence data. An early release that covered 640 HLA-typed donors contained approximately 300 gigabases of sequencing data and tens of millions of unique TCR sequences. The genetic ancestry cluster associated with self-reported Caucasian donors included over 65% of the roughly 400 genotyped donors. The study aimed to test whether cataloging public T cell receptors could reveal signatures of past pathogen exposure. The T cell repertoires of several hundred subjects were profiled by immunosequencing and related to cytomegalovirus serostatus. Besides the first cohort of roughly 700 subjects, a separate validation cohort made up of 90 to 150 different subjects was used. To predict cytomegalovirus infection status, the study combined high-throughput TCR immunosequencing, statistical association of individual TCRs with disease status, and machine learning. A later analysis re-analyzed previously published TCR beta repertoires from roughly 600 donors and added high-resolution HLA genotyping to study TCR occurrence patterns. In the later analysis, no new phenotypic data were used to find candidate immune exposures; instead, reliance was placed on TCR beta sequences and their occurrence across donors. An earlier analysis of 500 to 650 of the donors applied high-throughput TCR beta sequencing to assess whether each TCR beta V gene segment acted as functional or pseudogenic. Donor age, sex, ethnicity and CMV serostatus were collected together with the repertoire data. In a later genetic analysis, genome-wide SNP genotypes for about three fifths of the roughly 670 donors were used, and that subset was treated as a discovery cohort. Every discovery cohort repertoire had been produced on one sequencing platform. Class I and class II HLA loci were covered by the typing at four-digit resolution. Typing coverage varied by locus: roughly 629-640 donors for A, B, C, DRB1 and DQB1; roughly 500 for DQA1; over 600 for DPA1; more than 450 for DPB1. Five DR-DQ haplotypes were handled as single units for association and clustering because linkage in the cohort was strong. Across around 400 genotyped donors of the cohort, an average of 235,054 unique TCR beta nucleotide sequences per donor were sequenced, and about a sixth of those sequences were non-productive.

V has 3 bases trimmed and J has 2 bases trimmed; junction bases matching no gene number 4. From the cysteine through the phenylalanine, the CDR3 covers 14 amino acids. Left in the record is the CDR3 DNA by itself, 42 bases read in frame from the first base. CDR1 is given as SGHNT and CDR2 as YYREEE, both from the germline V gene (reference sequence). The cohort was made up of 650 to 700 healthy bone marrow donors. All cohort members were sampled while nominally healthy, although unrecorded immune exposures were likely present. The donor tested CMV seronegative and was one of the 352 seronegative cohort members. Each donor provided a peripheral blood sample, and peripheral blood mononuclear cells were used for TCR beta sequencing. Genomic DNA was extracted from the blood cell samples with the Qiagen DNeasy Blood Extraction Kit. The paper's findings and limits, for the study overall: When HLA alleles, especially DR and DQ, strongly co-occurred, TCR associations were difficult to assign to individual alleles. It was suggested by the authors that the approach could potentially be generalized to other disease states and immunological phenotypes. A further reported finding was that TCR beta sequences accurately predicted the HLA-A and HLA-B alleles for most subjects in the first cohort. A later analysis found that HLA-associated TCR beta chains were more clonally expanded and had lower generation probabilities than equally common non-associated chains. Broadly in line with IMGT annotations, most TCR beta V segments showed up in productive rearrangements about 87% or about 30% of the time in an earlier analysis of several hundred of the donors. A later genetic analysis associated a missense DCLRE1C variant with V-gene and J-gene trimming of TCR beta chains, and an independent cohort replicated the association. In a later analysis, the rate of TCR association differed among HLA loci, with DRB1 alleles having the most associated TCRs and HLA-C alleles having the fewest. In a later analysis, several top co-occurrence clusters were reported to appear linked to parvovirus B19, influenza, CMV and Epstein-Barr virus. In the study, roughly 160 TCR beta chains were listed as associated with cytomegalovirus. Across donors, most TCR sequences were observed very rarely, whereas some public TCRs were present in many individuals. A later analysis found that most CMV-associated TCR beta chains appeared HLA-restricted, with HLA associations seemingly driven largely by CMV exposure. HLA typing was unavailable for some donors at each locus, so association tests used only the typed subset. The presence/absence analyses assumed that sequencing depth was roughly uniform across donors, and that assumption may not be true. Because counts were too low, roughly 17 rarely observed V segments, including chromosome 9 orphons, were left out of the earlier analysis of 500 to 650 of the donors. In a later genetic analysis, fewer N-insertions in productive TCRs were reported among donors in an Asian-associated ancestry cluster than the roughly 700-donor mean. The sequencing pipeline was judged likely to have produced a cluster of highly shared sequence variants as a technical artifact. For the cohort, immune exposure information was limited to CMV serostatus. In vitro tests confirmed that a few of the cytomegalovirus-associated TCR beta chains recognize cytomegalovirus antigens. In both the original and validation cohorts, the classifier was reported to diagnose cytomegalovirus status with high specificity and sensitivity. The 87-base-pair reads could not distinguish some IMGT-functional V segments, including TRBV6-2 and TRBV6-3, so those segments were excluded. At a false discovery rate of 0.05, a later analysis linked under 20,000 TCR beta sequences to specific HLA alleles. The cohort was sequenced for TCR beta chains only, and without alpha or paired-chain data the features that could be detected were limited. Correlated functional status among segregating V segments might reflect linkage disequilibrium, but an unknown experimental factor could not be ruled out.

Preparation of the library involved the immunoSEQ multiplex PCR assay. A mixture of 60 forward primers for TCR Vbeta segments and 13 reverse primers for TCR Jbeta segments was used in the multiplex PCR. The CDR3 region of rearranged TCR beta genes was amplified from genomic DNA with a multiplex PCR assay. On the Illumina HiSeq System, the amplified TCR beta libraries were sequenced as 87-base-pair reads. Turning to the authors' computational methods: A later analysis counted some 74 million unique TCR beta chains across the 700 or so repertoires, and roughly 9.9 million of these chains were shared by at least two donors. To remove PCR and sequencing errors, raw reads were error-corrected and collapsed into unique sequences using a nearest-neighbor algorithm that merged closely related sequences. Alignment of CDR3 sequences to IMGT reference sequences was used to assign V, D and J gene segments. For a sequence to be retained, a match of at least six nucleotides to both a V gene segment and a J gene segment was required. Rearrangements were classified as productive when the CDR3 lacked stop codons and remained in frame with V and J, and all other rearrangements were classified as non-productive. Following IMGT convention, CDR3 was defined as the stretch from the second conserved V-encoded cysteine to the conserved J-encoded phenylalanine. The earlier analysis of about 610 of the donors excluded sequences that lacked an unambiguous match to a single V gene segment. An earlier analysis of roughly 590 of the donors called V segments functional above 56.7% productive rearrangements and segregating when the between-donor standard deviation exceeded 5%. A statistical classification framework was built to diagnose cytomegalovirus status from the catalog of TCR beta chain sequences. V and J gene assignment, in a later analysis, came from comparing TCR nucleotide sequences with IMGT/GENE-DB human TR gene sequences. Using the TCRdist pipeline, a later analysis assigned CDR3 sequences along with most-parsimonious VDJ recombination scenarios. In a later analysis, each TCR beta chain was defined by its CDR3 amino acid sequence together with its V-gene family, and reads lacking a unique V-gene family were excluded. In a later analysis, several hundred highly shared, low-generation-probability nucleotide sequences were removed to address suspected cross-contamination and a sequencing artifact. For each public chain, a later analysis derived a clonal expansion index from normalized ranks of inferred template counts within each repertoire. In a later analysis, generation probabilities were computed with a VDJ recombination model fitted to out-of-frame rearrangements, and the resulting probabilities were checked against IGoR. In a later analysis, TCR-TCR, TCR-HLA and TCR-CMV co-occurrence was scored with hypergeometric tests, and a repertoire-size bias correction was applied to TCR pairs. To estimate false discovery rates, a later analysis permuted the HLA or CMV assignments 20 times. A later analysis grouped co-occurring TCRs with DBSCAN, adding TCRdist sequence similarity when clustering within HLA-allele-positive subsets. Co-occurrence clustering excluded repertoires with fewer than 30,000 or more than 120,000 public chains, plus five with anomalous nucleotide sharing. The clones in this table, taken by TCRdb from immuneACCESS, are in-frame only. Not every clone is retained; where verified, under half of the shortfall comes from an unresolved V gene, and the cause of the rest is unknown. V, J and clone size are those of that table, while D and trimming were read from the DNA. The table kept for this sample lists about 140,000 clones. The top ten clonotypes cover about 2.2% of the sample.

Points on this clone: What this receptor recognizes is not known.

Sequenced material: PBMCs. The TCR sequence derives from a young woman in good health and CMV-seronegative. Recombination connected TRBV5-4 to TRBJ1-2, with 7 junctional bases fitting TRBD1. The CDR3 loop reads CASSSYRGNYGYTF. At the DNA level, the sequence is TGTGCCAGCAGCTCTTACAGGGGAAACTATGGCTACACCTTC.